A single sample gave rise to the 30 T cell receptor beta chains below, sequenced in a study of OX40 agonist ivuxolimab in advanced cancers. This table comes from immunoSEQ multiplex PCR, and its TCRdb copy is limited to in-frame clones, with some not included. This table has 25,000 to 30,000 clones, almost 85% appearing once. Sequencing used CD4+ or CD8+ T cells sorted from blood, obtained in a trial of the OX40 agonist ivuxolimab. These receptors were taken from an adult with an advanced solid tumor such as melanoma, head and neck, liver or kidney cancer.

The CDR3 protein is CASSLAGPAYNEQFF. The CDR3 DNA sequence: TGTGCCAGCAGTTTAGCGGGGCCCGCCTACAATGAGCAGTTCTTC. V and J are TRBV27 and TRBJ2-1, with a weak D call TRBD2 (6 bases). The germline V and J ends were trimmed by 2 bases and 2 bases, with 10 bases remaining between them. The germline gives CDR1 MNHEY, CDR2 SMNVEV (reference sequence). The CDR3 runs 15 residues.

This clone was seen a handful of times. The V call is TRBV30, the J call TRBJ1-1, with D unresolved. Trimming left V 5 bases short and J 1 base short, with 11 bases between. This CDR3 region has 13 residues. Per germline, CDR1 GTSNPN and CDR2 SVGIG (reference sequence). The CDR3 region has the DNA TGTGCCTGGGCGAAAGGTGGGAACACTGAAGCTTTCTTT. It translates to CAWAKGGNTEAFF.

CDR3 in DNA: TGCGCCAGCAGCTTGGTCCCGGGAACCTACAATGAGCAGTTCTTC. It is translated as CASSLVPGTYNEQFF. The rearrangement links TRBV5-1 to TRBJ2-1; weak D call: TRBD2 (5 bases). The CDR3 runs 15 residues. V shed 0 bases and J shed 2 bases, with 9 bases lying between them. Germline V CDR1 and CDR2: SGHRS, YFSETQ.

The CDR3 is CASSYSTGDGQYF. CDR3 DNA: TGTGCCAGCAGTTACTCTACAGGGGATGGGCAGTATTTT. The rearrangement uses TRBV6-5 and TRBJ2-3; 7 positions agree with TRBD1. This CDR3 region has 13 residues. With 0 bases clipped from V and 11 bases from J, the junction kept 5 bases outside the gene matches. Looked up from germline, CDR1 is MNHEY and CDR2 is SVGAGI.

This chain connects TRBV6-4 to TRBJ2-1; weak D call: TRBD2 (6 bases). Trimming took off 0 bases at V and 9 bases at J, with 15 bases between the two ends. The CDR3 runs to 15 residues. The germline V gene has CDR1 MRHNA and CDR2 SNTAGT. This CDR3 is CASSDSPTSSVEQFF. The DNA of the CDR3 is TGTGCCAGCAGTGACTCACCGACTAGTTCGGTTGAGCAGTTCTTC.

This clone was picked up a small number of times. The V gene is TRBV7-2, the J gene TRBJ1-5, with a tentative D call TRBD1 (5 bases). This CDR3 comprises 16 residues. Trimming left V 1 base short and J 3 bases short, with 13 bases between. Germline lookup yields CDR1 SGHTA and CDR2 FQGNSA. The CDR3 sequence is CASSLDIRGSNQPQHF. The CDR3 DNA follows: TGTGCCAGCAGCTTAGATATCCGGGGGTCCAATCAGCCCCAGCATTTT.

The chain employs TRBV7-8 and TRBJ1-1; 8 bases match TRBD1. The CDR3 has 15 amino acids. J gave up 5 bases and V 1 base, and 6 bases lay outside the gene matches. Germline values: CDR1 SGHVS, CDR2 FQNEAQ. CDR3 sequence (DNA): TGTGCCAGCAGCTTAGATGGGACAGGATATACTGAAGCTTTCTTT. It is translated as CASSLDGTGYTEAFF.

The chain recombines TRBV10-2 with TRBJ1-5; D is undetermined. The CDR3 length is 13 residues. Germline CDR1 reads WSHSY; CDR2 reads SAAADI. V shed 8 bases and J shed 4 bases, with 12 bases lying between them. CDR3 sequence (DNA): TGCGCCAGCGGTCAGGCGGAAAATCAGCCCCAGCATTTT. This codes for CASGQAENQPQHF.

The chain employs TRBV9 and TRBJ2-2; 8 bases are a match to TRBD2. Looked up from germline, CDR1 is SGDLS and CDR2 is YYNGEE. The CDR3 totals 17 residues. Losses at the gene ends were 1 base for V and 2 bases for J; bases not matched to a gene: 7. The DNA for the CDR3 is TGTGCCAGCAGCGTAAATCGCGGGGGGCCTAACACCGGGGAGCTGTTTTTT. Protein: CASSVNRGGPNTGELFF.

The chain is built from TRBV6-5 and TRBJ2-7; 12 positions match TRBD2. J was trimmed by 0 bases and V by 2 bases; bases with no gene match: 2. Germline CDR1 MNHEY, CDR2 SVGAGI. The CDR3 spans 16 residues. The CDR3 DNA is TGTGCCAGCAGTTACGCGACTAGCGGGAGCTCCTACGAGCAGTACTTC. Residues: CASSYATSGSSYEQYF.

V usage is TRBV29-1 and J usage is TRBJ2-7; D gene uncertain. V gave up 2 bases and J gave up 2 bases, with 13 bases separating them. Germline V lookup: CDR1 SQVTM, CDR2 ANQGSEA. The CDR3 contains 14 residues. The chain's CDR3 is CSVEYPESPYEQYF. CDR3 sequence (DNA): TGCAGCGTTGAATACCCCGAGAGCCCCTACGAGCAGTACTTC.

This clone occurred once. J is TRBJ1-2 and V is TRBV5-6; D is possibly TRBD1 (6 bases). The CDR3 totals 15 residues. Germline-derived CDR1 and CDR2 are SGHDT and YYEEEE. V was pared by 1 base and J by 8 bases, with 18 bases between. The CDR3 here is CASSLMTGGRSGYTF. Written as DNA, the CDR3 is TGTGCCAGCAGCTTGATGACAGGTGGCCGTTCAGGCTACACCTTC.

Of note for this clone: This could be a read error, since a much larger clone is one nucleotide away. This rearrangement joins TRBV28 to TRBJ1-5, with TRBD1 matching 10 bases. The J call may be incorrect, as the DNA end agrees better with TRBJ2-3. This CDR3 is 14 amino acids long. The V gene's germline CDR1 is MDHEN and CDR2 SYDVKM. CDR3 sequence reads: CASSLTGGDQPQYF. CDR3 bases: TGTGCCAGCAGCTTGACAGGGGGCGATCAGCCCCAGTATTTT.

This sequence joins TRBV13 and TRBJ1-2, with D possibly TRBD1 on 6 matching bases. Germline V gene data show CDR1 as PRHDT and CDR2 as FYEKMQ (reference sequence). The CDR3 is 16 residues long. Trimming shortened V by 0 bases and J by 4 bases, and 15 bases separated the two germline ends. CDR3: CASSLGLGQLSYGYTF. Here the CDR3 DNA reads TGTGCCAGCAGCTTAGGCCTCGGACAGCTTTCCTATGGCTACACCTTC.

This sequence joins TRBV6-4 and TRBJ1-4; D call uncertain. This CDR3 spans 14 amino acids. Germline V gene sequence: CDR1 MRHNA, CDR2 SNTAGT. V was clipped by 5 bases and J by 3 bases, with 10 bases between them. The CDR3 nucleotides read TGTGCCAGCAGTCAACAACGTGCTAATGAAAAACTGTTTTTT. As protein: CASSQQRANEKLFF.

The chain recombines TRBV29-1 with TRBJ2-7; 7 bases line up with TRBD2. The CDR3 length is 14 residues. Trimming cost V 1 base and J 0 bases; bases outside gene matches: 3. Germline values: CDR1 SQVTM, CDR2 ANQGSEA. The CDR3 is CSVEGAGASYEQYF. The CDR3 DNA reads as TGCAGCGTTGAAGGCGCGGGAGCCTCCTACGAGCAGTACTTC.

This sequence joins TRBV7-9 and TRBJ1-1; no reliable D call. This CDR3 has 15 residues. V was trimmed by 3 bases and J by 1 base, leaving 12 bases between them. Germline assignment: CDR1 SEHNR and CDR2 FQNEAQ (reference sequence). This chain's CDR3 is CASSFAVAGNTEAFF. The CDR3 DNA sequence: TGTGCCAGCAGCTTTGCGGTCGCAGGGAACACTGAAGCTTTCTTT.

The chain uses TRBV28 and TRBJ2-2; D perhaps matches TRBD2 (5 bases). The CDR3 contains 14 residues. Germline assignment: CDR1 MDHEN and CDR2 SYDVKM. V lost 1 base, J lost 6 bases, and 9 bases lay in between. CDR3 bases: TGTGCCAGCAGTTTATCCCTAGCCGCCGGGGAGCTGTTTTTT. Translating gives CASSLSLAAGELFF. Based on the CDR3 plus reference TRBV28 and TRBJ2-2, the full variable domain is DVKVTQSSRYLVKRTGEKVFLECVQDMDHENMFWYRQDPGLGLRLIYFSYDVKMKEKGDIPEGYSVSREKKERFSLILESASTNQTSMYLCASSLSLAAGELFFGEGSRLTVL.

This clone has more than one count but fewer than ten. The chain employs TRBV28 and TRBJ2-7; 9 nucleotides agree with TRBD2. This CDR3 is built from 14 residues. CDR1 and CDR2 from the germline V gene are MDHEN and SYDVKM. With V trimmed by 8 bases and J by 2 bases, 7 bases remained unmatched. CDR3 sequence: CASGMGGGAYEQYF. The CDR3 region has the DNA TGTGCCAGCGGAATGGGCGGGGGGGCCTACGAGCAGTACTTC.

The chain combines TRBV29-1 with TRBJ2-1, with a weak D call TRBD1 (5 bases). Germline V gives CDR1 SQVTM, CDR2 ANQGSEA. V was clipped by 0 bases and J by 3 bases, with 27 bases between them. The CDR3 is 20 residues long. The CDR3 sequence: CSVEDVVGQGLSRYYNEQFF. DNA of the CDR3: TGCAGCGTTGAAGACGTGGTGGGCCAGGGCCTCTCTCGCTACTACAATGAGCAGTTCTTC.

The V gene is TRBV30, the J gene TRBJ2-3; TRBD1 matches at 11 bases. Per the germline V gene, CDR1 is GTSNPN and CDR2 is SVGIG (reference sequence). CDR3 length: 15 residues. Germline trimming cut 6 bases from V and 5 bases from J; bases unmatched to any gene: 10. CDR3 sequence reads: CACSGRDRGGDTQYF. CDR3 in DNA: TGTGCCTGCTCAGGCCGGGACAGGGGGGGAGATACGCAGTATTTT. The complete variable domain, with remaining parts taken from reference TRBV30 and TRBJ2-3, reads SQTIHQWPATLVQPVGSPLSLECTVEGTSNPNLYWYRQAAGRGLQLLFYSVGIGQISSEVPQNLSASRPQDRQFILSSKKLLLSDSGFYLCACSGRDRGGDTQYFGPGTRLTVL.

This CDR3 is CASSLLGGSYNEQFF. For the CDR3, the DNA is TGCGCCAGCAGCTTGCTGGGAGGGTCCTACAATGAGCAGTTCTTC. The chain has TRBV5-1 and TRBJ2-1, with 7 bases matching TRBD2. The CDR3 extends over 15 amino acids. Trimming removed 1 base from V and 1 base from J; junction bases left unmatched: 2. Germline CDR1 SGHRS, CDR2 YFSETQ.

This clone was observed a few times. The V call is TRBV28, the J call TRBJ1-1; D gene unclear. Deletions cut 1 base from V and 4 bases from J, with 10 bases between. Germline CDR1 MDHEN, CDR2 SYDVKM. The CDR3 runs 14 residues. This CDR3 reads CASSLYQATTEAFF. In DNA, the CDR3 is TGTGCCAGCAGTTTATACCAGGCGACCACTGAAGCTTTCTTT.

The chain recombines TRBV7-9 with TRBJ2-1; D gene uncertain. This CDR3 is built from 12 residues. Deletions cut 2 bases from V and 9 bases from J, with 8 bases between. Germline V CDR1 and CDR2: SEHNR, FQNEAQ (reference sequence). In DNA form, the CDR3 reads TGTGCCAGCAGCTTATCCCCTAGTGAGCAGTTCTTC. It is translated as CASSLSPSEQFF.

V and J are TRBV7-2 and TRBJ2-1; 7 positions agree with TRBD2. The trim removed 5 bases at V and 4 bases at J, leaving 11 bases unmatched. The CDR3 length is 16 residues. Germline V gene data show CDR1 as SGHTA and CDR2 as FQGNSA. CDR3 in DNA: TGTGCCAGCAGCCCCGGGTGGGGGAGGGGATACAATGAGCAGTTCTTC. Residues: CASSPGWGRGYNEQFF.

This chain connects TRBV27 to TRBJ2-3; 8 bases align to TRBD2. J lost 2 bases, V lost 7 bases, and 8 bases had no gene match. Germline CDR1 reads MNHEY; CDR2 reads SMNVEV (reference sequence). This CDR3 spans 15 amino acids. CDR3 nucleotides: TGTGCCAGCACCCCGACTAGCGCCATCACAGATACGCAGTATTTT. Its translation is CASTPTSAITDTQYF.

This chain joins TRBV27 and TRBJ1-1, with 9 bases identical to TRBD1. Trimming at V came to 3 bases and at J to 6 bases, leaving 2 bases not matched to a gene. This CDR3 has 13 residues. Germline CDR1 MNHEY, CDR2 SMNVEV (reference sequence). CDR3 sequence reads: CASSLTGGPEAFF. In DNA, the CDR3 is TGTGCCAGCAGTTTGACAGGGGGACCTGAAGCTTTCTTT.

This chain joins TRBV2 and TRBJ2-1; the D is unclear. The length of the CDR3 is 12 residues. From germline, CDR1 is SNHLY and CDR2 FYNNEI. V lost 7 bases and J 5 bases, leaving 9 bases between the germline ends. The CDR3 here is CASIGRHNEQFF. CDR3 bases: TGTGCCAGCATCGGCCGCCACAATGAGCAGTTCTTC.

The J gene is TRBJ1-3, the V gene TRBV29-1, with a weak D call TRBD1 (5 bases). The CDR3 runs to 12 residues. The germline gives CDR1 SQVTM, CDR2 ANQGSEA. V was cut by 7 bases and J by 4 bases, with 11 bases left in between. The CDR3 protein is CSADSGGNTIYF. The CDR3 DNA sequence: TGCAGCGCCGACAGTGGGGGAAACACCATATATTTT.

This clone was picked up one time. CDR3 amino acids: CASSLDFSGSNEQFF. CDR3 coding DNA: TGCGCCAGCAGCCTCGACTTTAGCGGGAGTAATGAGCAGTTCTTC. The chain combines TRBV5-1 with TRBJ2-1, with 9 bases lining up with TRBD2. This CDR3 is 15 amino acids long. The ends lost 4 bases at V and 7 bases at J; junction bases unmatched: 9. Germline V gene lookup returns CDR1 SGHRS and CDR2 YFSETQ.